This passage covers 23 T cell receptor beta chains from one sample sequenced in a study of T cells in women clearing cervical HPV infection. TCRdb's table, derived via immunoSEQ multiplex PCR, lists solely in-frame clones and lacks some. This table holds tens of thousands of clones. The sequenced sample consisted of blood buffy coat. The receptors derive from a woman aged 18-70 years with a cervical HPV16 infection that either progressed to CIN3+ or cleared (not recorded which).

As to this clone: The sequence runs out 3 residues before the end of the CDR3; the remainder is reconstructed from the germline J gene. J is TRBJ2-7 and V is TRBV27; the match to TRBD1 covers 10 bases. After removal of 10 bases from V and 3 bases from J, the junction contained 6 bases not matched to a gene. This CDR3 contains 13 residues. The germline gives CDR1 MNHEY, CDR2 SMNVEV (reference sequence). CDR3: CATSDRGIYEQYF. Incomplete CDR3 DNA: TGTGCCACCTCGGACAGGGGGATCTACGAG.

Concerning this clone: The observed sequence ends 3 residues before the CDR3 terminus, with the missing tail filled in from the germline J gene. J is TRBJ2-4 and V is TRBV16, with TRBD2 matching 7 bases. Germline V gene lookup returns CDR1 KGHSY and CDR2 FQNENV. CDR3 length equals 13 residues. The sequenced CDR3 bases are TGTGCCAGCAGCCAATTCGGGGGGATCGAT. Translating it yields CASSQFGGID. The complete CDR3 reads CASSQFGGIDQYF.

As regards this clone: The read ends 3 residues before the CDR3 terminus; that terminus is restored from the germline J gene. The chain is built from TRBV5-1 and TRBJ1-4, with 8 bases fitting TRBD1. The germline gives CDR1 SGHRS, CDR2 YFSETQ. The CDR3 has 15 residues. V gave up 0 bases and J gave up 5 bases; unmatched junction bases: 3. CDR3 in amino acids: CASSLGDRSNEKLFF. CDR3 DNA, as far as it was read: TGCGCCAGCAGCTTGGGGGACAGGAGCAATGAAAAA. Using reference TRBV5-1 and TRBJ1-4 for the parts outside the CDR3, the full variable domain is KAGVTQTPRYLIKTRGQQVTLSCSPISGHRSVSWYQQTPGQGLQFLFEYFSETQRNKGNFPGRFSGRQFSNSRSEMNVSTLELGDSALYLCASSLGDRSNEKLFFGSGTQLSVL.

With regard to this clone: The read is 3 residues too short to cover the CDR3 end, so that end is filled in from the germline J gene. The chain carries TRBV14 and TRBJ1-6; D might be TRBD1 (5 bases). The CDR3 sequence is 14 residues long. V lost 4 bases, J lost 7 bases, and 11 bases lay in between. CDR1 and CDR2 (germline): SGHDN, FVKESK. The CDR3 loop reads CASSLRGWNSPLHF. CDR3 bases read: TGTGCCAGCAGCCTGCGGGGGTGGAATTCACCC.

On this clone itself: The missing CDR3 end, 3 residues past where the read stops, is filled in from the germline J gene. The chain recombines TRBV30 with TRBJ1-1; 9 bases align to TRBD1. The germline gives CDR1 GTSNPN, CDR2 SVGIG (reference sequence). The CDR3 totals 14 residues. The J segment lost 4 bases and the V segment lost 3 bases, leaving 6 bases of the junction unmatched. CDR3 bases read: TGTGCCTGGAGAACCGACAGGGGGTCCACTGAA. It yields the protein CAWRTDRGSTE. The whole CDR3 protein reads CAWRTDRGSTEAFF.

The CDR3 spells CAWSPPGRETQYF. CDR3 DNA, as far as it was read: TGTGCCTGGAGCCCACCGGGTCGAGAGACC. This chain joins TRBV30 and TRBJ2-5; D call uncertain. The sequence runs out 3 residues before the end of the CDR3; the remainder is reconstructed from the germline J gene. Germline assignment: CDR1 GTSNPN and CDR2 SVGIG (reference sequence). Deletions cut 3 bases from V and 4 bases from J, with 12 bases between. This CDR3 comprises 13 residues.

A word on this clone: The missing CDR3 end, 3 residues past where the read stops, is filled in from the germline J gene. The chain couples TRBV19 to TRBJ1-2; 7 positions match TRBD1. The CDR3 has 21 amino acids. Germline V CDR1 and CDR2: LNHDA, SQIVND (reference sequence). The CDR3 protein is CASYLRDRSFFVSGLPWGYTF. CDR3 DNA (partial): TGTGCCAGTTACTTAAGGGACAGATCTTTTTTTGTATCGGGGCTCCCTTGGGGC.

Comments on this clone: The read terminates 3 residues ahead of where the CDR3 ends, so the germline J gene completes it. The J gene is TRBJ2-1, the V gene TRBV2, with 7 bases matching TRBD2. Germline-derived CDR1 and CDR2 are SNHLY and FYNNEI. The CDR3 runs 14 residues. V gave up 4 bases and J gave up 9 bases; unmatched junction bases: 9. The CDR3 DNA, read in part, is TGTGCCAGCAGTGCACTGCGACTAGCTGGTGAG. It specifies CASSALRLAGE. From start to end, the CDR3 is CASSALRLAGEQFF. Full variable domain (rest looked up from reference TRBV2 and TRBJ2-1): EPEVTQTPSHQVTQMGQEVILRCVPISNHLYFYWYRQILGQKVEFLVSFYNNEISEKSEIFDDQFSVERPDGSNFTLKIRSTKLEDSAMYFCASSALRLAGEQFFGPGTRLTVL.

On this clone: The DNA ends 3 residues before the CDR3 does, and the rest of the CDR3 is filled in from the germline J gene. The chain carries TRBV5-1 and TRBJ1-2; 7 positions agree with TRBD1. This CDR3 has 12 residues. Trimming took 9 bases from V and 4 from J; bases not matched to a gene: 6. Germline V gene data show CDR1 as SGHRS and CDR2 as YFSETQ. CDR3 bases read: TGCGCCACCTCAGGGGGTGGCTATGGC. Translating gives CATSGGGYG. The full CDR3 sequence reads CATSGGGYGYTF.

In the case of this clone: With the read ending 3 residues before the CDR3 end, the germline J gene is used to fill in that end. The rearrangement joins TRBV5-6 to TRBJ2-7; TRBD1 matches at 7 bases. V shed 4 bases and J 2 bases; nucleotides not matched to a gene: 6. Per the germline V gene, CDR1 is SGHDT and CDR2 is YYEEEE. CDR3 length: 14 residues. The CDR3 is CASSLDRDTYEQYF. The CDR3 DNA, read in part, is TGTGCCAGCAGCCTTGACAGGGATACCTACGAG. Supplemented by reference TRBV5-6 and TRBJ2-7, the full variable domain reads DAGVTQSPTHLIKTRGQQVTLRCSPKSGHDTVSWYQQALGQGPQFIFQYYEEEERQRGNFPDRFSGHQFPNYSSELNVNALLLGDSALYLCASSLDRDTYEQYFGPGTRLTVT.

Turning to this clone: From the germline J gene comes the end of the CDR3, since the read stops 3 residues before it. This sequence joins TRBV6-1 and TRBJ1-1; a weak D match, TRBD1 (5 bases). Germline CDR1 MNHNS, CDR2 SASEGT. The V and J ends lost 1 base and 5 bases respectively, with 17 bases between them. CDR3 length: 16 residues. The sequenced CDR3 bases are TGTGCCAGCAGTGAAGTGCCGGGGGGAGATGGGACTGAA. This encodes CASSEVPGGDGTE. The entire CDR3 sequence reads CASSEVPGGDGTEAFF.

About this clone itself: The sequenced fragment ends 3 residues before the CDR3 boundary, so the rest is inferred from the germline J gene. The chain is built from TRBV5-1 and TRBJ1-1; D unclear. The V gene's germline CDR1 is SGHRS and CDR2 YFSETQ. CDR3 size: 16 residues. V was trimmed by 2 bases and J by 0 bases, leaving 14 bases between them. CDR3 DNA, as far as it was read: TGCGCCAGCAGCTTTGCGCAGGTCAGGATGAACACTGAA. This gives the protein CASSFAQVRMNTE. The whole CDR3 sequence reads CASSFAQVRMNTEAFF.

The CDR3 spells CASSPELAGSYEQYF. CDR3 bases read: TGTGCCAGCAGCCCAGAACTAGCGGGATCCTACGAG. This chain links TRBV7-2 with TRBJ2-7, with TRBD2 matching 10 bases. The read halts 3 residues ahead of the CDR3 end, with the missing end drawn from the germline J gene. The CDR3 extends over 15 amino acids. CDR1 is SGHTA, CDR2 FQGNSA, per germline. J gave up 1 base and V 5 bases, and 5 bases lay outside the gene matches. The variable domain in full, completed from reference TRBV7-2 and TRBJ2-7, reads GAGVSQSPSNKVTEKGKDVELRCDPISGHTALYWYRQSLGQGLEFLIYFQGNSAPDKSGLPSDRFSAERTGGSVSTLTIQRTQQEDSAVYLCASSPELAGSYEQYFGPGTRLTVT.

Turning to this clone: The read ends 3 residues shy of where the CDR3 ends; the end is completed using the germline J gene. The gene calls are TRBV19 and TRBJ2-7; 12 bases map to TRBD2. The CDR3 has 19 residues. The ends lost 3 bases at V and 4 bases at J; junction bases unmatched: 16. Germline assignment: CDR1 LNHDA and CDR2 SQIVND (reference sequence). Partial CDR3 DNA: TGTGCCAGTAGTATCCGCGCGACTAGCGGGGGTACCTACCCTTACGAG. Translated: CASSIRATSGGTYPYE. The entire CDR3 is CASSIRATSGGTYPYEQYF. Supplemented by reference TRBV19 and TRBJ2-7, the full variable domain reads DGGITQSPKYLFRKEGQNVTLSCEQNLNHDAMYWYRQDPGQGLRLIYYSQIVNDFQKGDIAEGYSVSREKKESFPLTVTSAQKNPTAFYLCASSIRATSGGTYPYEQYFGPGTRLTVT.

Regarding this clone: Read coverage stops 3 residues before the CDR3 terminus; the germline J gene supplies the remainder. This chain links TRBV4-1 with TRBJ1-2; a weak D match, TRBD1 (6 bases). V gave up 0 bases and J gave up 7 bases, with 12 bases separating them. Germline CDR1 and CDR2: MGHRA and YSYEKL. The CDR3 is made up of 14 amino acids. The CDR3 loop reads CASSQDGGGGGYTF. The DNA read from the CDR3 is TGCGCCAGCAGCCAAGATGGAGGGGGTGGTGGC.

CDR3 DNA, as far as it was read: TGTGCCAGCAGCTTATCAGGGACATGGCAGCCC. Translation gives CASSLSGTWQP. The complete CDR3 protein is CASSLSGTWQPQHF. The genes are TRBV7-9 and TRBJ1-5, with D tentatively TRBD1 (6 bases). The read is 3 residues too short to cover the CDR3 end, so that end is filled in from the germline J gene. The germline CDR1 and CDR2 sequences are SEHNR and FQNEAQ (reference sequence). The CDR3 covers 14 residues. V was clipped by 2 bases and J by 7 bases, with 12 bases between them.

This CDR3 reads CASSLGLGQGAEETQYF. CDR3 DNA, as far as it was read: TGTGCCAGCAGTTTGGGCTTGGGACAGGGGGCTGAGGAGACC. The rearrangement uses TRBV28 and TRBJ2-5, with 12 nucleotides matching TRBD1. The CDR3 end falls 3 residues outside the read, so it is completed with the germline J gene. The CDR3 consists of 17 residues. The V segment lost 3 bases and the J segment 5 bases; nucleotides outside the gene matches: 10. The germline V gene has CDR1 MDHEN and CDR2 SYDVKM.

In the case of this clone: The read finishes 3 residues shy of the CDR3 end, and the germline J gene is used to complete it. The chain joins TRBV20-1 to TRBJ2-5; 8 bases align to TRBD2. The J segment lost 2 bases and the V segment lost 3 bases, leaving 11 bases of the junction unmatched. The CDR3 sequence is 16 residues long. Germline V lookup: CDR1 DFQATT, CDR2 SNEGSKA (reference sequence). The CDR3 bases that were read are TGCAGTGCTAGCCTTAGGGCTAGCGGGCTTCAAGAGACC. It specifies CSASLRASGLQET. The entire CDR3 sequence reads CSASLRASGLQETQYF.

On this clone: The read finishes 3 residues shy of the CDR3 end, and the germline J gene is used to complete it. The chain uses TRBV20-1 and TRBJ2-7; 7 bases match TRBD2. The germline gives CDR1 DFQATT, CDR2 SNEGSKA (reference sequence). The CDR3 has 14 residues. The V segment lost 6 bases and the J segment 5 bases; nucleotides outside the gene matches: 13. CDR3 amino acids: CSAPHGGSIDEQYF. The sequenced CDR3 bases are TGCAGTGCACCCCATGGCGGGAGTATCGACGAG.

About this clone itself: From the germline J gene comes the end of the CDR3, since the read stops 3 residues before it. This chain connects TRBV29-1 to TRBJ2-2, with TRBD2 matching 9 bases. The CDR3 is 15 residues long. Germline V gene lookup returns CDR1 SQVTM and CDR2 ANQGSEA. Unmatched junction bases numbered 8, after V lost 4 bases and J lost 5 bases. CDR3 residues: CSVGGRGGPTGELFF. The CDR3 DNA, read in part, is TGCAGCGTTGGGGGGCGGGGGGGCCCTACCGGGGAG.

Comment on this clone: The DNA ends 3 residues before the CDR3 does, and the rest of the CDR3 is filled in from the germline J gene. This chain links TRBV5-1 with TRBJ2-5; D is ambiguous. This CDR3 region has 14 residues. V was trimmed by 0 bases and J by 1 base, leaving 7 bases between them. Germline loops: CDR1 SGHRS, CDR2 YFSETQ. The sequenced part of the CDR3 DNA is TGCGCCAGCAGCTTGGGCTCCGGCCAAGAGACC. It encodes CASSLGSGQET. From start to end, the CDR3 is CASSLGSGQETQYF.

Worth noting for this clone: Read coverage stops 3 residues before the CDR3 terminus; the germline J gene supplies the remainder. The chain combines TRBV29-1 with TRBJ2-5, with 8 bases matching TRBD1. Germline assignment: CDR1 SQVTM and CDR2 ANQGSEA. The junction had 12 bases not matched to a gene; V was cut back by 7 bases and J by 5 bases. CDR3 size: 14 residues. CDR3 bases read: TGCAGCGCCGCGGACAGGGTACTGGGGGAGACC. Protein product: CSAADRVLGET. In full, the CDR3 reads CSAADRVLGETQYF.

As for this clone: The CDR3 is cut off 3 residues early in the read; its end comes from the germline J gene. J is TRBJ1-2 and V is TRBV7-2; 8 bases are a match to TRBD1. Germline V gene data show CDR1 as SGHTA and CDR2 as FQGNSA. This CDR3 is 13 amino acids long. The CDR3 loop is CASSTDRGLGYTF. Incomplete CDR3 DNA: TGTGCCAGCAGCACAGACAGGGGATTAGGC.